The 17 T cell receptor beta chains in this list originate from one sample, sequenced in a study of T cell repertoires in cytomegalovirus infection. TCRdb redid the calling of the reads with MiXCR, one entry per CDR3 protein. The sample shows some 350,000 distinct CDR3 sequences, around a sixth of them seen only once. Sequencing was performed on PBMCs. The receptors here all came from a human donor in good health (CMV status not recorded). Some clones in this sample may be carry-over from other donors' samples.

The CDR3 coding sequence is TGTGCCAGCAGGCAACTAGCGGGAGGGCCCAATGAGCAGTTCTTC. Translating it yields CASRQLAGGPNEQFF. The J gene is TRBJ2-1, the V gene TRBV6-2 or TRBV6-3; 13 bases are shared with TRBD2. The junction had 5 bases not matched to a gene; V was cut back by 6 bases and J by 6 bases. Per germline, CDR1 MNHEY and CDR2 SVGEGT. This CDR3 spans 15 amino acids.

This clonotype was observed many times. V usage is TRBV19 and J usage is TRBJ2-7, with TRBD2 as a possible D gene (6 bases). Germline loops: CDR1 LNHDA, CDR2 SQIVND (reference sequence). The CDR3 totals 15 residues. V gave up 3 bases and J gave up 1 base, with 13 bases separating them. As DNA, the CDR3 is TGTGCCAGTAGTATGGGCAGCAGCGGGTCCTACGAGCAGTACTTC. Translating gives CASSMGSSGSYEQYF.

This clonotype was seen at least ten times. The chain is built from TRBV7-8 and TRBJ2-5, with 7 bases that match TRBD1. The V gene end was trimmed by 8 bases and the J gene end by 1 base; junction bases not matched to a gene: 4. The CDR3 has 13 amino acids. From germline, CDR1 is SGHVS and CDR2 FQNEAQ. The CDR3 region has the DNA TGTGCCAGCGGGAACAGGGGCCAAGAGACCCAGTACTTC. Residues: CASGNRGQETQYF.

The rearrangement links TRBV19 to TRBJ1-1; D not resolved. The CDR3 loop spans 14 amino acids. Germline CDR1 and CDR2: LNHDA and SQIVND (reference sequence). V was clipped by 2 bases and J by 3 bases, with 10 bases between them. CDR3 amino acids: CASSIRGPDTEAFF. DNA for the CDR3: TGTGCCAGTAGTATACGAGGCCCGGACACTGAAGCTTTCTTT.

This rearrangement joins TRBV7-6 to TRBJ1-1; no firm D call. From germline, CDR1 is SGHVS and CDR2 FNYEAQ. This CDR3 has 16 residues. Trimming removed 1 base at V and 0 bases at J, with 12 bases between. CDR3 in amino acids: CASSLDTPAVNTEAFF. The CDR3 region has the DNA TGTGCCAGCAGCTTAGATACCCCGGCGGTGAACACTGAAGCTTTCTTT.

This clonotype was observed a handful of times. V gene TRBV6-1 combines with J gene TRBJ2-3; D remains ambiguous. CDR1 and CDR2 from the germline V gene are MNHNS and SASEGT. This CDR3 is built from 16 residues. V was clipped by 8 bases and J by 0 bases, with 18 bases between them. The CDR3 loop is CASSEGRFTSTDTQYF. CDR3 nucleotide sequence: TGTGCCAGCTCTGAAGGACGGTTCACTAGCACAGATACGCAGTATTTT.

Many counts were recorded for this clonotype. V and J are TRBV11-2 and TRBJ2-5; 9 bases fit TRBD1. CDR3 length: 17 amino acids. Germline values: CDR1 SGHAT, CDR2 FQNNGV. V shed 3 bases, J shed 4 bases, and the junction held 12 bases outside the gene matches. Here the CDR3 DNA reads TGTGCCAGCAGCTTCCCCCGGACAGGGGTTTATCGAGAGACCCAGTACTTC. Its translation is CASSFPRTGVYRETQYF.

This clonotype was counted at least ten times. The chain carries TRBV7-2 and TRBJ1-5, with D perhaps matching TRBD1 (5 bases). Germline loops: CDR1 SGHTA, CDR2 FQGNSA. This CDR3 comprises 15 residues. Trimming stripped 2 bases from V and 5 bases from J, with 13 bases between. Here the CDR3 reads CASSLRDLGDQPQHF. The CDR3 DNA sequence: TGTGCCAGCAGCTTAAGGGACCTAGGGGATCAGCCCCAGCATTTT.

This clonotype was observed a handful of times. The V gene is TRBV19, the J gene TRBJ2-7; D is uncertain. Germline CDR1 and CDR2: LNHDA and SQIVND (reference sequence). Trimming removed 5 bases at V and 1 base at J, with 18 bases between. The CDR3 consists of 16 residues. The CDR3 sequence is CASSPPGEWPSYEQYF. The CDR3 region has the DNA TGTGCCAGTAGTCCCCCCGGCGAGTGGCCATCCTACGAGCAGTACTTC.

The chain employs TRBV7-8 and TRBJ2-2; 8 bases are a match to TRBD1. The CDR3 runs to 17 residues. Germline trimming cut 6 bases from V and 2 bases from J; bases unmatched to any gene: 11. Germline CDR1 SGHVS, CDR2 FQNEAQ. The CDR3 region has the DNA TGTGCCAGCAGTCCGCGGACAGGGAAAATAAACACCGGGGAGCTGTTTTTT. This codes for CASSPRTGKINTGELFF.

This clonotype was seen a few times. The rearrangement links TRBV10-3 to TRBJ1-1; D remains ambiguous. The CDR3 contains 12 residues. Trimming cost V 4 bases and J 3 bases, with 6 bases left between them. Per germline, CDR1 ENHRY and CDR2 SYGVKD. Here the CDR3 DNA reads TGTGCCATCAGTGGAGGTGACACTGAAGCTTTCTTT. Its protein is CAISGGDTEAFF.

This clonotype was counted between two and nine times. The chain carries TRBV29-1 and TRBJ1-2; D is possibly TRBD1 (5 bases). The CDR3 has 13 amino acids. CDR1 and CDR2 from the germline V gene are SQVTM and ANQGSEA. V was cut by 4 bases and J by 4 bases, with 13 bases left in between. CDR3 region: CSVVAQGTYGYTF. In DNA, the CDR3 is TGCAGCGTTGTTGCTCAGGGCACCTATGGCTACACCTTC.

This sequence joins TRBV12-3 or TRBV12-4 and TRBJ2-3; no reliable D call. V gave up 2 bases and J gave up 2 bases, with 17 bases separating them. The CDR3 is 17 amino acids. Here the CDR3 DNA reads TGTGCCAGCAGTTTATCTGTGTGGCGCGCCCTCACAGATACGCAGTATTTT. It translates to CASSLSVWRALTDTQYF.

This clonotype was observed many times. The chain combines TRBV4-3 with TRBJ1-2; D is ambiguous. Germline CDR1 and CDR2: LGHNA and YSLEER. This CDR3 region has 14 residues. Trimming pared 0 bases from V and 3 bases from J, leaving 8 bases between. The CDR3 sequence: CASSQDWQHYGYTF. CDR3 DNA: TGCGCCAGCAGCCAAGATTGGCAGCACTATGGCTACACCTTC.

This clonotype was counted only a few times. The genes are TRBV6-6 and TRBJ2-1; the match to TRBD2 covers 9 bases. Trimming took 7 bases from V and 7 from J; bases not matched to a gene: 11. There are 15 residues in the CDR3. Germline values: CDR1 MNHNY, CDR2 SVGAGI (reference sequence). The CDR3 DNA reads TGTGCCAGCAAGGAGGCGGGAGGGCCTGGGAATGAGCAGTTCTTC. This codes for CASKEAGGPGNEQFF.

This CDR3 is CASSYHRARKETEAFF. The CDR3 DNA follows: TGTGCCAGCAGTTACCATAGGGCTCGGAAGGAAACTGAAGCTTTCTTT. The chain links TRBV6-2 or TRBV6-3 to TRBJ1-1; D is unclear. The germline CDR1 and CDR2 sequences are MNHEY and SVGEGT. This CDR3 comprises 16 residues. The germline V and J ends were trimmed by 2 bases and 5 bases, with 18 bases remaining between them.

The CDR3 nucleotides read TGCGCCAGCAGCCTCACCGGACAGGACTACGAGCAGTACTTC. Translated, it gives CASSLTGQDYEQYF. The genes are TRBV5-1 and TRBJ2-7; 7 nucleotides line up with TRBD1. This CDR3 is 14 amino acids long. With 4 bases clipped from V and 3 bases from J, the junction kept 7 bases outside the gene matches. Germline CDR1 SGHRS, CDR2 YFSETQ.